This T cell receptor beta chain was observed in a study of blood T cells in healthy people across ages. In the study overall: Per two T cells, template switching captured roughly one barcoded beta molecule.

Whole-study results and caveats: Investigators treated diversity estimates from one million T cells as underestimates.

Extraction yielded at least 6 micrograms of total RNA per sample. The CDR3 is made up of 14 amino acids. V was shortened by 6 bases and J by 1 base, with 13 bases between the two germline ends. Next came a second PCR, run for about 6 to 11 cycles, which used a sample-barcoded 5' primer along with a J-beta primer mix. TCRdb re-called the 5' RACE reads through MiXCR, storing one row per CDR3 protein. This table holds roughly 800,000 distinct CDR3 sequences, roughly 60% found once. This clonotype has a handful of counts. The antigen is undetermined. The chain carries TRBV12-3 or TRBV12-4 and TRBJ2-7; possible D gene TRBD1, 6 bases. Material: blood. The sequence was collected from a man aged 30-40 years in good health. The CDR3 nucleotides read TGTGCCAGCAGCCCAAACAGGGTTTCCTACGAGCAGTACTTC. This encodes CASSPNRVSYEQYF.